Detailed here is one TCR beta chain. Its antigen remains unidentified. This entry comes from a study of cytomegalovirus exposure and HLA in healthy donors. Looking at the study overall: A previous analysis identified approximately 120 million unique TCR beta sequences derived from approximately 190 million T cells. Clustering assigned approximately 79% of the approximately 390 genotyped donors to the Caucasian-associated ancestry cluster.

Study results and limitations: Under in vitro conditions, three CMV-associated chains were confirmed as specific for CMV antigens.

Amplification used 60 Vbeta primers and 13 Jbeta primers. Authors' processing steps: Approximately 78 million unique TCR beta chains, roughly 11 million of them shared, were counted by a later analysis. The data were produced by immunoSEQ multiplex PCR, yet TCRdb's version contains in-frame clones alone and is incomplete. V, J and clone size reflect that table, while D and trimming were determined from the DNA. The profile shows about 190,000 clones, over 80% of them singletons. The receptor was isolated from a boy younger than 10 in good health and CMV-seronegative. Input material: PBMCs.

CDR3 sequence: CASSRTGTKFTSTDTQYF. CDR3 bases: TGTGCCAGCAGCCGGACAGGGACTAAGTTCACTAGCACAGATACGCAGTATTTT. The chain carries TRBV5-5 and TRBJ2-3, with D tentatively TRBD1 (8 bases). V was cut by 4 bases and J by 0 bases, with 21 bases left in between. The germline V gene encodes CDR1 SGHKS and CDR2 YYEKEE (reference sequence). The CDR3 runs to 18 residues.